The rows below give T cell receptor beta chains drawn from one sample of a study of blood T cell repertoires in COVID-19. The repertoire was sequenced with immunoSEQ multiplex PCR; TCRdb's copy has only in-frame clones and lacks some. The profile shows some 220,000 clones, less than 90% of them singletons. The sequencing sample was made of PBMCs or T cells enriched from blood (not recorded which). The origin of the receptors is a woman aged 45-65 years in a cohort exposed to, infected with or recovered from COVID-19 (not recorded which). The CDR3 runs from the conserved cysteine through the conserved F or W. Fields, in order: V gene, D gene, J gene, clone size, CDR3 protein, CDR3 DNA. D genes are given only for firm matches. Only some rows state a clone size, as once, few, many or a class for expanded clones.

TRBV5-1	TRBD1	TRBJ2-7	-	CASSWDRGKSYEQYF	TGCGCCAGCAGCTGGGACAGGGGGAAATCCTACGAGCAGTACTTC
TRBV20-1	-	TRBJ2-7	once	CSASDTYEQYF	TGCAGTGCTTCGGACACCTACGAGCAGTACTTC
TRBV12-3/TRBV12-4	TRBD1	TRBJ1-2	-	CASSQGTGVGYTF	TGTGCCAGCAGCCAAGGGACAGGGGTTGGCTACACCTTC
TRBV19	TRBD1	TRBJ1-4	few	CASSSQTGTGGAKLFF	TGTGCCAGTAGTAGCCAAACCGGGACAGGGGGCGCAAAACTGTTTTTT
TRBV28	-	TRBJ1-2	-	CASSLEGSYGYTF	TGTGCCAGCAGTTTAGAGGGTAGCTATGGCTACACCTTC
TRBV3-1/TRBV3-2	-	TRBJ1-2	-	CASSQALRGGYTF	TGTGCCAGCAGCCAAGCACTACGAGGAGGCTACACCTTC
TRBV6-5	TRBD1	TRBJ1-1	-	CATSGTVNTEAFF	TGTGCCACCTCAGGGACAGTTAACACTGAAGCTTTCTTT
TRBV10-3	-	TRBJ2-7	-	CAIATVDRGYEQYF	TGTGCCATCGCCACGGTTGACCGGGGCTACGAGCAGTACTTC
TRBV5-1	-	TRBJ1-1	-	CASYPGPGSTEAFF	TGCGCCAGTTATCCTGGGCCGGGGAGCACTGAAGCTTTCTTT
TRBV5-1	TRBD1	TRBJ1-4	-	CASSLGQVAANEKLFF	TGCGCCAGCAGCCTAGGACAGGTTGCGGCTAATGAAAAACTGTTTTTT
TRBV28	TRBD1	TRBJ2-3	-	CASSQPGTATDTQYF	TGTGCCAGCAGTCAACCGGGGACAGCCACAGATACGCAGTATTTT
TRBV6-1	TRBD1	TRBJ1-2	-	CASREGQGAKYGYTF	TGTGCCAGCAGGGAAGGACAGGGGGCTAAGTACGGCTACACCTTC
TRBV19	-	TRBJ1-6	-	CASSNRDTNSPLHF	TGTGCCAGTAGTAACCGGGACACCAATTCACCCCTCCACTTT
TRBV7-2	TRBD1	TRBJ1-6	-	CASSLAADRGNSPLHF	TGTGCCAGCAGCTTAGCGGCGGACAGGGGTAATTCACCCCTCCACTTT
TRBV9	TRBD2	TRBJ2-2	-	CASSTSGGTSAGELFF	TGTGCCAGCAGCACCTCAGGCGGGACTAGCGCCGGGGAGCTGTTTTTT
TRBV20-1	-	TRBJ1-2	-	CSVNSNYGYTF	TGCAGTGTTAACAGTAACTATGGCTACACCTTC
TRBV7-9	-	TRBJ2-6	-	CASSSRQEPNSGANVLTF	TGTGCCAGCAGCTCCAGACAGGAACCGAACTCTGGGGCCAACGTCCTGACTTTC
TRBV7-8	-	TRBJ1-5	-	CASSLGGAVERNQPQHF	TGTGCCAGCAGCTTAGGCGGGGCGGTGGAGAGAAATCAGCCCCAGCATTTT
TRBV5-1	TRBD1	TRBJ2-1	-	CASSLVDGQGTNEQFF	TGCGCCAGCAGCTTGGTTGACGGACAGGGCACCAATGAGCAGTTCTTC
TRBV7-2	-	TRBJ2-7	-	CASSLVGGRNYEQYF	TGTGCCAGCAGCTTAGTTGGGGGGAGAAATTACGAGCAGTACTTC
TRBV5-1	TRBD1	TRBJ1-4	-	CASSKGQGVEKLFF	TGCGCCAGCAGCAAGGGACAGGGGGTTGAAAAACTGTTTTTT
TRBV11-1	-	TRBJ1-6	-	CASSLTGNNSPLHF	TGTGCCAGCAGCTTGACAGGCAATAATTCACCCCTCCACTTT
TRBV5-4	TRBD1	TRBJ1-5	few	CASSLEGQGGNQPQHF	TGTGCCAGCAGCTTGGAGGGCCAGGGGGGCAATCAGCCCCAGCATTTT
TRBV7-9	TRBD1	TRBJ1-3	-	CASSPDREYSGNTIYF	TGTGCCAGCAGCCCCGACAGGGAATACTCTGGAAACACCATATATTTT
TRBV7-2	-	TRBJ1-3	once	CASSSRLSSGNTIYF	TGTGCCAGCAGCTCGCGACTTAGCTCTGGAAACACCATATATTTT
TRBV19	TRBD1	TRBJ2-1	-	CASSMRDRDYEQFF	TGTGCCAGTAGTATGAGGGACAGGGATTATGAGCAGTTCTTC
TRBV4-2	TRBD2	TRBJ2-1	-	CASSPESTSGGKNEQFF	TGTGCCAGCAGCCCGGAGTCGACTAGCGGGGGAAAGAATGAGCAGTTCTTC
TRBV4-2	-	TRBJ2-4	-	CASSQVPGSSGFIQYF	TGTGCCAGCAGCCAAGTCCCCGGCTCCTCGGGGTTTATTCAGTACTTC
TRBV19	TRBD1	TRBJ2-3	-	CASSTGTGRLGTQYF	TGTGCCAGTAGTACGGGGACAGGTCGACTGGGTACGCAGTATTTT